One sample yielded the 17 T cell receptor beta chains listed below, sequenced in a study of blood T cells in healthy people across ages. Primed by a sample-barcoded 5' primer and a J-beta primer mix, a second PCR proceeded for roughly 6 to 12 cycles. TCRdb re-called the 5' RACE reads with MiXCR, one entry per CDR3 protein. The profile shows roughly 800,000 distinct CDR3 sequences, about a quarter of them singletons. The same data also contributed to another study, on T cells of mothers and their children.

The sample consisted of blood. The receptor set was obtained from a boy aged 10-17 years in good health.

This chain joins TRBV7-9 and TRBJ1-5; D not resolved. The CDR3 runs to 12 residues. Deletions cut 3 bases from V and 7 bases from J, with 7 bases between. Germline V CDR1 and CDR2: SEHNR, FQNEAQ (reference sequence). The CDR3 region is CASSFGTQPQHF. CDR3 nucleotides: TGTGCCAGCAGCTTCGGAACCCAGCCCCAGCATTTT. The variable domain in full, with the rest retrieved from reference TRBV7-9 and TRBJ1-5, is DTGVSQNPRHKITKRGQNVTFRCDPISEHNRLYWYRQTLGQGPEFLTYFQNEAQLEKSRLLSDRFSAERPKGSFSTLEIQRTEQGDSAMYLCASSFGTQPQHFGDGTRLSIL.

This clonotype occurred many times. The V call is TRBV5-1, the J call TRBJ1-1; a weak D match, TRBD1 (5 bases). V lost 4 bases and J 2 bases, leaving 12 bases between the germline ends. Germline V CDR1 and CDR2: SGHRS, YFSETQ. This CDR3 is 14 amino acids long. As DNA, the CDR3 is TGCGCCAGCAGCCGGGACGGGATAAACACTGAAGCTTTCTTT. Its translation: CASSRDGINTEAFF.

The sample holds a few counts of this clonotype. The gene calls are TRBV19 and TRBJ2-7; 9 nucleotides agree with TRBD1. CDR1 and CDR2 from the germline V gene are LNHDA and SQIVND (reference sequence). The CDR3 spans 16 residues. Trimming took 4 bases from V and 0 from J; bases not matched to a gene: 7. In DNA form, the CDR3 reads TGTGCCAGTAGTAAAACCGGGACAGGGCACTCCTACGAGCAGTACTTC. It specifies CASSKTGTGHSYEQYF.

The sample holds a few counts of this clonotype. The rearrangement links TRBV29-1 to TRBJ2-1; D is unresolved. CDR1 and CDR2 (germline): SQVTM, ANQGSEA. Trimming left V 4 bases short and J 10 bases short, with 8 bases between. The CDR3 length is 10 residues. CDR3 DNA sequence: TGCAGCGTTGGGGTCTGGGAGCAGTTCTTC. Translated, it gives CSVGVWEQFF.

The J gene is TRBJ2-3, the V gene TRBV29-1; 14 nucleotides agree with TRBD2. Per the germline V gene, CDR1 is SQVTM and CDR2 is ANQGSEA. The CDR3 totals 15 residues. V shed 3 bases and J 9 bases; nucleotides not matched to a gene: 8. The CDR3 nucleotides are TGCAGCGTTGATGAGGGACTAGCGGGGGCCCTCACGCAGTATTTT. Amino acids: CSVDEGLAGALTQYF.

The chain carries TRBV28 and TRBJ1-1; perhaps TRBD1 as D (5 bases). The germline V gene encodes CDR1 MDHEN and CDR2 SYDVKM. V lost 4 bases and J 8 bases, leaving 20 bases between the germline ends. This CDR3 region has 15 residues. The CDR3 loop reads CASSSLGEGATEAFF. DNA of the CDR3: TGTGCCAGCAGTTCCCTGGGGGAAGGAGCCACAGAAGCTTTCTTT.

V gene TRBV10-3 combines with J gene TRBJ2-5; D unclear. The CDR3 length is 13 residues. Germline V gene lookup returns CDR1 ENHRY and CDR2 SYGVKD. V was clipped by 3 bases and J by 2 bases, with 7 bases between them. The CDR3 spells CAISEELQETQYF. The CDR3, as DNA: TGTGCCATCAGTGAAGAGTTACAAGAGACCCAGTACTTC.

The chain recombines TRBV18 with TRBJ2-2; no clear D gene. This CDR3 is built from 16 residues. V lost 0 bases to trimming and J lost 1 base, with 9 bases between them. CDR1 and CDR2 (germline): KGHSH, LQKENI. This chain's CDR3 is CASSPPSSGNTGELFF. CDR3 bases: TGTGCCAGCTCACCACCATCGTCGGGGAACACCGGGGAGCTGTTTTTT.

This clonotype came up a few times. The V call is TRBV6-6, the J call TRBJ1-2; 8 positions match TRBD1. The CDR3 length is 12 residues. The J segment lost 7 bases and the V segment lost 10 bases, leaving 8 bases of the junction unmatched. Germline CDR1 reads MNHNY; CDR2 reads SVGAGI (reference sequence). CDR3 sequence reads: CATSRTGSGYTF. The CDR3 DNA is TGTGCCACGTCCAGGACAGGGAGTGGCTACACCTTC.

The rearrangement links TRBV27 to TRBJ2-5; TRBD2 might be the D (6 bases). CDR3 length: 14 residues. From germline, CDR1 is MNHEY and CDR2 SMNVEV (reference sequence). V was cut by 3 bases and J by 5 bases, with 13 bases left in between. DNA for the CDR3: TGTGCCAGCAGTTTGACTAGGGCGTGGGAGACCCAGTACTTC. This encodes CASSLTRAWETQYF.

This clonotype has a handful of counts. The chain recombines TRBV5-1 with TRBJ2-5; the D gene is possibly TRBD2 (7 bases). The end of the DNA aligns better with TRBJ2-1, so the J call may be wrong. Germline V CDR1 and CDR2: SGHRS, YFSETQ. The CDR3 length is 15 residues. CDR3: CASSLWRGGPNEQFF. DNA for the CDR3: TGCGCCAGCAGCTTGTGGAGGGGGGGCCCCAATGAGCAGTTCTTC.

The V call is TRBV20-1, the J call TRBJ2-2, with 7 bases fitting TRBD2. The CDR3 runs to 14 residues. Trimming cost V 4 bases and J 1 base; bases outside gene matches: 3. Germline V CDR1 and CDR2: DFQATT, SNEGSKA (reference sequence). The CDR3 spells CSATAGVNTGELFF. The CDR3 DNA follows: TGCAGTGCTACCGCGGGGGTGAACACCGGGGAGCTGTTTTTT.

This clonotype occurred a few times. The chain couples TRBV7-6 to TRBJ2-1, with D perhaps being TRBD1 or TRBD2 (5 bases each). This CDR3 contains 16 residues. Trimming stripped 2 bases from V and 10 bases from J, with 21 bases between. The germline CDR1 and CDR2 sequences are SGHVS and FNYEAQ. The CDR3 loop is CASSLIRDPRSGEQFF. The CDR3, as DNA: TGTGCCAGCAGCTTAATCCGGGACCCCCGTTCTGGCGAGCAGTTCTTC.

This chain links TRBV24-1 with TRBJ1-4; the D gene is possibly TRBD1 (5 bases). Trimming removed 3 bases from V and 4 bases from J, with 14 bases in between. Germline lookup yields CDR1 KGHDR and CDR2 SFDVKD. The CDR3 is 16 residues long. The CDR3 protein is CATSDPAGDGNEKLFF. The CDR3 DNA sequence: TGTGCCACCAGTGATCCGGCGGGGGACGGTAATGAAAAACTGTTTTTT.

The chain recombines TRBV7-8 with TRBJ1-1; no definite D call. Per the germline V gene, CDR1 is SGHVS and CDR2 is FQNEAQ. V was cut by 1 base and J by 0 bases, with 9 bases left in between. This CDR3 comprises 15 residues. The CDR3 nucleotides are TGTGCCAGCAGCTTAGAGCCGACAATGAACACTGAAGCTTTCTTT. Translating gives CASSLEPTMNTEAFF.

In its sample, this clonotype was seen many times. The chain combines TRBV13 with TRBJ1-3; D uncertain. Germline V gene sequence: CDR1 PRHDT, CDR2 FYEKMQ (reference sequence). V lost 4 bases, J lost 0 bases, and 1 base lay in between. The CDR3 contains 12 residues. CDR3 nucleotides: TGTGCCAGCAGCTACTCTGGAAACACCATATATTTT. It specifies CASSYSGNTIYF.

This clonotype has more than one count but fewer than ten. The V call is TRBV4-2, the J call TRBJ1-5, with D tentatively TRBD1 (5 bases). Germline V gene data show CDR1 as LGHNA and CDR2 as YNFKEQ. Trimming shortened V by 1 base and J by 0 bases, and 13 bases separated the two germline ends. The CDR3 extends over 17 amino acids. The CDR3 DNA reads as TGTGCCAGCAGCCAAGGTGCGGGAGGGGATAGCAATCAGCCCCAGCATTTT. It codes for CASSQGAGGDSNQPQHF.